The 26 T cell receptor beta chains below come from one sample, sequenced in a study of T cell clonality in common variable immunodeficiency. Profiled with immunoSEQ multiplex PCR; TCRdb holds only in-frame clones, not every one. This repertoire lists about 40,000 clones without singletons; over 1.1% sits in the top ten. Sequenced material: peripheral blood mononuclear cells. The origin of the receptors is a person aged 18 to 75 in good health.

CDR3 DNA (partial): TGCGCCAGCAGCACATCCTCTCTAGCGGGAGGGTTCGGTGAG. Translation gives CASSTSSLAGGFGE. The entire CDR3 reads CASSTSSLAGGFGEQFF. V and J are TRBV5-1 and TRBJ2-1; 12 bases are shared with TRBD2. The read ends 3 residues before the CDR3 terminus; that terminus is restored from the germline J gene. This CDR3 comprises 17 residues. V lost 4 bases and J lost 9; bases outside the gene matches: 14. Germline assignment: CDR1 SGHRS and CDR2 YFSETQ.

At least ten counts were recorded for this clone. The read ends 3 residues early relative to the CDR3; the germline J gene fills the gap. The chain combines TRBV28 with TRBJ2-7; 11 bases are a match to TRBD2. Germline V gene lookup returns CDR1 MDHEN and CDR2 SYDVKM. The CDR3 is made up of 18 amino acids. V gave up 5 bases and J gave up 2 bases; unmatched junction bases: 14. The sequenced CDR3 bases are TGTGCCAGCAGTAAACCTCACATCACTAGCGGGAGAACCTACGAG. This codes for CASSKPHITSGRTYE. The entire CDR3 reads CASSKPHITSGRTYEQYF.

This clone was recorded many times. The read falls 3 residues short of the CDR3 end, and the missing part is taken from the germline J gene. The chain uses TRBV19 and TRBJ2-4; D tentatively fits TRBD1 or TRBD2 (6 bases each). V was clipped by 6 bases and J by 2 bases, with 17 bases between them. Germline assignment: CDR1 LNHDA and CDR2 SQIVND (reference sequence). This CDR3 is built from 16 residues. CDR3 bases read: TGTGCCAGTAGGGAGGGGGACCTCCACACCAAAAACATT. Translating it yields CASREGDLHTKNI. The entire CDR3 protein reads CASREGDLHTKNIQYF.

This clone came up many times. The DNA ends 3 residues before the CDR3 does, and the rest of the CDR3 is filled in from the germline J gene. The chain carries TRBV29-1 and TRBJ2-2, with 8 bases that match TRBD2. V was clipped by 3 bases and J by 7 bases; unmatched bases: 16. The germline CDR1 and CDR2 sequences are SQVTM and ANQGSEA. The CDR3 loop spans 17 amino acids. Partial CDR3 DNA: TGCAGCGTTGACGGACGGGAGGGCCCCGCGGGAGTCGGGGAG. Translating gives CSVDGREGPAGVGE. The full CDR3 protein is CSVDGREGPAGVGELFF.

Note on this clone: The CDR3 end lies 3 residues beyond the end of the read and is filled in from the germline J gene. The chain uses TRBV19 and TRBJ2-3; TRBD2 is a possible D gene (7 bases). The CDR3 covers 15 residues. The germline V gene encodes CDR1 LNHDA and CDR2 SQIVND (reference sequence). The CDR3 protein is CASSIWGGAEETQYF. Partial CDR3 DNA: TGTGCCAGTAGTATCTGGGGGGGGGCAGAAGAGACG.

This clone has at least ten counts. The read ends 3 residues before the CDR3 terminus; that terminus is restored from the germline J gene. The chain employs TRBV19 and TRBJ1-5, with 10 bases lining up with TRBD1. V lost 4 bases and J lost 7; bases outside the gene matches: 10. Germline CDR1 is LNHDA and CDR2 is SQIVND (reference sequence). The CDR3 totals 16 residues. CDR3 DNA, as far as it was read: TGTGCCAGTAGTAGTGTGAGACAGGGGGCTCGCCAGCCC. Translated: CASSSVRQGARQP. The entire CDR3 protein is CASSSVRQGARQPQHF.

Ten or more counts support this clone. The CDR3 goes on 3 residues after the read ends, and that part is filled in from the germline J gene. This chain joins TRBV20-1 and TRBJ2-6; 10 bases are shared with TRBD2. With 3 bases clipped from V and 2 bases from J, the junction kept 7 bases outside the gene matches. The CDR3 spans 17 residues. Germline CDR1 is DFQATT and CDR2 is SNEGSKA (reference sequence). CDR3 sequence: CSASTGLAGAGANVLTF. CDR3 bases read: TGCAGTGCTAGTACTGGTCTAGCGGGAGCTGGGGCCAACGTC.

This clone was detected a few times. Read data end 3 residues before the CDR3 end; the end is taken from the germline J gene. This rearrangement joins TRBV18 to TRBJ1-5; D not certain. The CDR3 has 14 residues. The germline CDR1 and CDR2 sequences are KGHSH and LQKENI. Trimming took 4 bases from V and 3 from J, leaving 10 bases between them. The part of the CDR3 DNA that was read is TGTGCCAGCTCACATACCGACAACAATCAGCCC. Amino acids: CASSHTDNNQP. The CDR3 in full is CASSHTDNNQPQHF.

CDR3 loop: CATGITETQYF. CDR3 DNA (partial): TGTGCCACAGGAATAACAGAGACC. This chain links TRBV2 with TRBJ2-5, with D unresolved. The read stops 3 residues short of the end of the CDR3; the missing end is completed from the germline J gene. Trimming shortened V by 10 bases and J by 4 bases, and 10 bases separated the two germline ends. Germline CDR1 and CDR2: SNHLY and FYNNEI. The CDR3 spans 11 residues.

This clone was counted many times. Read data end 3 residues before the CDR3 end; the end is taken from the germline J gene. V gene TRBV28 combines with J gene TRBJ1-1; the D gene is possibly TRBD1 (5 bases). CDR1 is MDHEN and CDR2 is SYDVKM in the germline V gene. This CDR3 is built from 14 residues. Trimming cost V 6 bases and J 5 bases, with 16 bases left between them. The CDR3 spells CASSPRQGWTEAFF. CDR3 bases read: TGTGCCAGCAGCCCAAGGCAGGGCTGGACTGAA. Full variable domain (missing parts from reference TRBV28 and TRBJ1-1): DVKVTQSSRYLVKRTGEKVFLECVQDMDHENMFWYRQDPGLGLRLIYFSYDVKMKEKGDIPEGYSVSREKKERFSLILESASTNQTSMYLCASSPRQGWTEAFFGQGTRLTVV.

This clone was seen repeatedly, ten times or more. The read falls 3 residues short of the CDR3 end, and the missing part is taken from the germline J gene. The chain combines TRBV2 with TRBJ2-4; the D is unclear. The V gene's germline CDR1 is SNHLY and CDR2 FYNNEI. V lost 3 bases and J 9 bases, leaving 12 bases between the germline ends. The CDR3 runs to 13 residues. The part of the CDR3 DNA that was read is TGTGCCAGCAGTGATGGCGGTCAAGGCATT. Residues: CASSDGGQGI. The whole CDR3 sequence is CASSDGGQGIQYF.

This clone was seen ten or more times. With the read ending 3 residues before the CDR3 end, the germline J gene is used to fill in that end. This sequence joins TRBV20-1 and TRBJ2-1, with TRBD2 identical over 11 bases. Per the germline V gene, CDR1 is DFQATT and CDR2 is SNEGSKA (reference sequence). The V and J ends lost 1 base and 1 base, in that order; junction bases with no gene match: 12. The CDR3 is 19 amino acids. The DNA read from the CDR3 is TGCAGTGCTAGAGTACTGGGACTAGCGGAACGCGGATCCTACAATGAG. This gives the protein CSARVLGLAERGSYNE. The CDR3, in full, reads CSARVLGLAERGSYNEQFF.

This clone was observed a handful of times. The read falls 3 residues short of the CDR3 end, and the missing part is taken from the germline J gene. The chain has TRBV2 and TRBJ1-2; perhaps TRBD1 as D (5 bases). Germline assignment: CDR1 SNHLY and CDR2 FYNNEI. The CDR3 covers 13 residues. The V end was cut by 9 bases, the J end by 5 bases, with 16 bases between. CDR3 bases read: TGTGCCAGAAAATACCAAGACAGTTATGGC. It encodes CARKYQDSYG. The whole CDR3 protein is CARKYQDSYGYTF.

Points on this clone: The read finishes 3 residues shy of the CDR3 end, and the germline J gene is used to complete it. The same CDR3 is also encoded by other DNA sequences in this sample. This chain joins TRBV18 and TRBJ1-1; TRBD1 aligns across 8 bases. Per germline, CDR1 KGHSH and CDR2 LQKENI. V shed 3 bases and J 6 bases; nucleotides not matched to a gene: 18. CDR3 length: 18 amino acids. The CDR3 region is CASSPPGQALPSLAEAFF. CDR3 DNA, as far as it was read: TGTGCCAGCTCACCCCCGGGACAGGCCTTACCTTCTCTGGCTGAA.

This clone has ten or more counts. The CDR3 end falls 3 residues outside the read, so it is completed with the germline J gene. V and J are TRBV11-2 and TRBJ2-1, with 11 bases matching TRBD2. Trimming cost V 5 bases and J 7 bases; bases outside gene matches: 7. The CDR3 spans 15 residues. The germline CDR1 and CDR2 sequences are SGHAT and FQNNGV. The DNA read from the CDR3 is TGTGCCAGCAGCCCGACTAGCGGGGCTAGGAATGAG. Translation: CASSPTSGARNE. The entire CDR3 reads CASSPTSGARNEQFF.

This clone was counted at least ten times. The read halts 3 residues ahead of the CDR3 end, with the missing end drawn from the germline J gene. The chain joins TRBV19 to TRBJ2-4, with 8 bases fitting TRBD1. This CDR3 is built from 16 residues. V lost 6 bases to trimming and J lost 1 base; unmatched junction nucleotides: 8. The germline CDR1 and CDR2 sequences are LNHDA and SQIVND (reference sequence). The DNA read from the CDR3 is TGTGCCAGTAGGGACCAGGGGGCGCAGGCCAAAAACATT. It translates to CASRDQGAQAKNI. The whole CDR3 sequence is CASRDQGAQAKNIQYF. The full variable domain, in which reference TRBV19 and TRBJ2-4 provide the parts outside the CDR3, is DGGITQSPKYLFRKEGQNVTLSCEQNLNHDAMYWYRQDPGQGLRLIYYSQIVNDFQKGDIAEGYSVSREKKESFPLTVTSAQKNPTAFYLCASRDQGAQAKNIQYFGAGTRLSVL.

This clone was seen repeatedly, ten times or more. The read terminates 3 residues before the CDR3 end, so the remaining end is supplied by the germline J gene. The chain combines TRBV5-4 with TRBJ1-1; D possibly corresponds to TRBD1 (5 bases). This CDR3 has 14 residues. The V and J ends lost 5 bases and 6 bases respectively, with 17 bases between them. Germline CDR1 SGHNT, CDR2 YYREEE (reference sequence). Incomplete CDR3 DNA: TGTGCCAGCAGACGGGACTCAAGAAACCCTGAA. As protein: CASRRDSRNPE. The CDR3 reads in full as CASRRDSRNPEAFF.

This clone occurred many times. Read data end 3 residues before the CDR3 end; the end is taken from the germline J gene. This chain uses TRBV7-2 with TRBJ1-4, with D unresolved. The V end lost 1 base, the J end lost 5 bases, and 11 bases lay between the germline ends. The V gene's germline CDR1 is SGHTA and CDR2 FQGNSA. CDR3 length equals 15 residues. CDR3 bases read: TGTGCCAGCAGCTTAGTCGGCGGTTTAAATGAAAAA. This translates into CASSLVGGLNEK. The complete CDR3 protein is CASSLVGGLNEKLFF. The variable domain in full, with the rest retrieved from reference TRBV7-2 and TRBJ1-4, is GAGVSQSPSNKVTEKGKDVELRCDPISGHTALYWYRQSLGQGLEFLIYFQGNSAPDKSGLPSDRFSAERTGGSVSTLTIQRTQQEDSAVYLCASSLVGGLNEKLFFGSGTQLSVL.

This clone appeared many times. The read ends 3 residues early relative to the CDR3; the germline J gene fills the gap. This chain links TRBV5-4 with TRBJ2-7; D might be TRBD2 (6 bases). CDR1 and CDR2 from the germline V gene are SGHNT and YYREEE (reference sequence). V was shortened by 4 bases and J by 1 base, with 12 bases between the two germline ends. The CDR3 extends over 14 amino acids. CDR3 sequence reads: CASSRGDGSYEQYF. The covered CDR3 bases are TGTGCCAGCAGCCGCGGGGACGGATCCTACGAG.

Many counts were recorded for this clone. Read data end 3 residues before the CDR3 end; the end is taken from the germline J gene. V is TRBV20-1 and J is TRBJ1-6; 10 bases map to TRBD1. The CDR3 sequence is 13 residues long. J lost 7 bases, V lost 5 bases, and 2 bases had no gene match. Germline CDR1 and CDR2: DFQATT and SNEGSKA (reference sequence). The sequenced CDR3 bases are TGCAGTGCTTCGGACAGGGGGAATTCACCC. The encoded protein is CSASDRGNSP. The full CDR3 reads CSASDRGNSPLHF.

In this sample, this clone turned up many times. Read coverage stops 3 residues before the CDR3 terminus; the germline J gene supplies the remainder. This sequence joins TRBV10-3 and TRBJ1-2, with D perhaps matching TRBD1 (5 bases). The CDR3 extends over 16 amino acids. Trimming stripped 4 bases from V and 6 bases from J, with 21 bases between. Per germline, CDR1 ENHRY and CDR2 SYGVKD. The sequenced CDR3 bases are TGTGCCATCAGTGCCGGAGCCAGACAGACGGTGAATGGC. It specifies CAISAGARQTVNG. The CDR3 in its entirety is CAISAGARQTVNGYTF.

This clone was seen repeatedly, ten times or more. From the germline J gene comes the end of the CDR3, since the read stops 3 residues before it. The chain uses TRBV20-1 and TRBJ1-4; 8 bases map to TRBD1. Trimming at V came to 4 bases and at J to 4 bases, leaving 5 bases not matched to a gene. Per germline, CDR1 DFQATT and CDR2 SNEGSKA (reference sequence). This CDR3 has 14 amino acids. The part of the CDR3 DNA that was read is TGCAGTGCTATCCAGGGGGCTGGTAATGAAAAA. Residues: CSAIQGAGNEK. The full CDR3 reads CSAIQGAGNEKLFF.

This clone was counted many times. The read halts 3 residues ahead of the CDR3 end, with the missing end drawn from the germline J gene. The V and J genes are TRBV15 and TRBJ2-7, with D unresolved. V was cut by 0 bases and J by 0 bases, with 9 bases left in between. CDR1 is LNHNV and CDR2 is YYDKDF in the germline V gene (reference sequence). This CDR3 region has 15 residues. CDR3 bases read: TGTGCCACCAGCAGAGATTTGCGCGACTCCTACGAG. Translation: CATSRDLRDSYE. The complete CDR3 sequence is CATSRDLRDSYEQYF.

This clone was recorded many times. The read halts 3 residues ahead of the CDR3 end, with the missing end drawn from the germline J gene. The chain links TRBV7-9 to TRBJ2-7; weak D call: TRBD2 (7 bases). This CDR3 region has 14 residues. CDR1 is SEHNR, CDR2 FQNEAQ, per germline (reference sequence). V lost 2 bases, J lost 6 bases, and 14 bases lay in between. The sequenced part of the CDR3 DNA is TGTGCCAGCAGCTTACGGGGGGCGTCGGGCGAG. The encoded protein is CASSLRGASGE. Given in full, the CDR3 is CASSLRGASGEQYF.

This clone was detected ten times or more. The read ends 3 residues before the CDR3 terminus; that terminus is restored from the germline J gene. This chain connects TRBV20-1 to TRBJ2-2; tentatively, D is TRBD1 (6 bases). Germline CDR1 is DFQATT and CDR2 is SNEGSKA (reference sequence). CDR3 size: 14 residues. The CDR3 sequence is CSADRTATNEKLFF. The covered CDR3 bases are TGCAGTGCAGATCGGACAGCCACTAATGAAAAG.

There are many counts of this clone. Read data end 3 residues before the CDR3 end; the end is taken from the germline J gene. This chain links TRBV20-1 with TRBJ2-3; 7 nucleotides line up with TRBD2. CDR1 and CDR2 from the germline V gene are DFQATT and SNEGSKA (reference sequence). The junction had 2 bases not matched to a gene; V was cut back by 2 bases and J by 6 bases. This CDR3 spans 12 amino acids. This CDR3 reads CSARYGGDTQYF. CDR3 bases read: TGCAGTGCTAGATACGGGGGGGATACG.